What follows is one T cell receptor beta chain and its context. Its antigen is still unknown. At one of its ends the junction is not consistent with the germline gene, which may arise from a read error. Next came a second PCR, run for about 7 to 12 cycles, which used a sample-barcoded 5' primer along with a J-beta primer mix. Each CDR3 protein gets one entry after TCRdb re-called the 5' RACE reads with MiXCR. The sample carries 1.5 million to 2 million distinct CDR3 sequences, over 25% recorded once. Each donor's blood draw was 7.5 to 10 milliliters of peripheral blood. From germline, CDR1 is MDHEN and CDR2 SYDVKM. This CDR3 is 13 amino acids long. The sample comes from a study of blood T cells in healthy people across ages. Findings and limits, study-wide: Higher naive T cell percentage went strongly together with higher TCR beta diversity.

V gene TRBV28 combines with J gene TRBJ2-1; no firm D call. Sequencing was performed on blood. The clonotype comes from a woman in her 30s in good health. The CDR3 here is CAGSALGYNEQFF. The DNA of the CDR3 is TGTGCCGGCAGTGCCCTAGGATACAATGAGCAGTTCTTC. Together with reference TRBV28 and TRBJ2-1, the CDR3 gives the full variable domain: DVKVTQSSRYLVKRTGEKVFLECVQDMDHENMFWYRQDPGLGLRLIYFSYDVKMKEKGDIPEGYSVSREKKERFSLILESASTNQTSMYLCAGSALGYNEQFFGPGTRLTVL.